Listed here are 32 T cell receptor beta chains from one sample, sequenced in a study of blood T cell repertoires in COVID-19 (dated by TCRdb to the early 2020s). Libraries were made using the immunoSEQ multiplex PCR assay. The source is immuneACCESS, and TCRdb retained only in-frame sequences with V and J called. Part of the clones is not carried over; for the studies checked, unresolved V genes explain less than half of this, and the remainder is unexplained. The sample includes 260,000 or so clones, with over 80% observed a single time. In total, the top ten clones hold around 2.6% of the sample. The sample was PBMCs or T cells enriched from blood (not recorded which). These receptor sequences come from a woman under 40 with acute COVID-19.

This chain uses TRBV12-3 or TRBV12-4 with TRBJ1-1; D call uncertain. This CDR3 has 13 residues. V lost 2 bases and J lost 5, with 9 bases in between. The CDR3 loop reads CASSLTGLTEAFF. The CDR3 nucleotides read TGTGCCAGCAGTTTAACGGGATTGACTGAAGCTTTCTTT.

The chain combines TRBV3-1 (or the pseudogene TRBV3-2) with TRBJ2-6, with TRBD2 matching 7 bases. Trimming at V came to 4 bases and at J to 0 bases, leaving 12 bases not matched to a gene. Germline V gene sequence: CDR1 LGHDT, CDR2 YNNKEL (reference sequence). This CDR3 has 19 amino acids. The DNA of the CDR3 is TGTGCCAGCAGCCGCTGGGGGGGGACGGGACGCTCTGGGGCCAACGTCCTGACTTTC. Its translation is CASSRWGGTGRSGANVLTF.

The rearrangement joins TRBV9 to TRBJ1-2; tentatively, D is TRBD1 (5 bases). The germline V and J ends were trimmed by 4 bases and 1 base, with 8 bases remaining between them. CDR1 SGDLS and CDR2 YYNGEE come from the germline V gene. The CDR3 is made up of 13 amino acids. The CDR3: CASSPRVNYGYTF. CDR3 in DNA: TGTGCCAGCAGCCCCAGGGTTAACTATGGCTACACCTTC.

This rearrangement joins TRBV10-1 to TRBJ1-2; 9 nucleotides line up with TRBD1. CDR3 length: 13 residues. The V segment lost 4 bases and the J segment 5 bases; nucleotides outside the gene matches: 2. CDR1 is WNHNN, CDR2 SYGVQD, per germline (reference sequence). This CDR3 is CASSAGTGYGYTF. DNA for the CDR3: TGCGCCAGCAGTGCCGGGACAGGGTATGGCTACACCTTC.

V gene TRBV5-5 combines with J gene TRBJ1-2; no reliable D call. Germline CDR1 reads SGHKS; CDR2 reads YYEKEE (reference sequence). The CDR3 contains 14 residues. V lost 4 bases and J lost 0, with 10 bases in between. The CDR3 DNA reads TGTGCCAGCAGCCTTAGGCTAGCTAACTATGGCTACACCTTC. It yields the protein CASSLRLANYGYTF.

The chain is built from TRBV7-2 and TRBJ2-3, with TRBD2 identical over 9 bases. In germline, CDR1 is SGHTA, CDR2 FQGNSA. This CDR3 has 17 residues. J lost 4 bases, V lost 3 bases, and 11 bases had no gene match. The CDR3 reads CASSFLGTSNLADTQYF. CDR3 in DNA: TGTGCCAGCAGCTTCCTGGGGACTAGCAACTTGGCAGATACGCAGTATTTT.

The chain has TRBV7-9 and TRBJ2-7; D gene ambiguous. Germline CDR1 SEHNR, CDR2 FQNEAQ (reference sequence). The V end was cut by 3 bases, the J end by 0 bases, with 15 bases between. This CDR3 has 16 residues. The DNA for the CDR3 is TGTGCCAGCAGCTTCTCTACGTCGACTGGCTCCTACGAGCAGTACTTC. As protein: CASSFSTSTGSYEQYF.

The CDR3 DNA is TGTGCCAGCAGCTTAAATCTCAGGGAGGGAGCTTTCTTT. Translating it yields CASSLNLREGAFF. The genes are TRBV7-2 and TRBJ1-1; the D gene is possibly TRBD1 (5 bases). V was trimmed by 2 bases and J by 10 bases, leaving 14 bases between them. The CDR3 consists of 13 residues. Germline V gene data show CDR1 as SGHTA and CDR2 as FQGNSA.

V is TRBV18 and J is TRBJ1-4; D gene uncertain. CDR3 size: 20 residues. V lost 0 bases and J lost 2, with 22 bases in between. Germline CDR1 and CDR2: KGHSH and LQKENI. The CDR3 sequence: CASSPPVTFPPSVTNEKLFF. Here the CDR3 DNA reads TGTGCCAGCTCACCACCGGTGACTTTTCCTCCTTCTGTGACTAATGAAAAACTGTTTTTT.

The chain is built from TRBV15 and TRBJ2-5; D not certain. V was trimmed by 0 bases and J by 3 bases, leaving 5 bases between them. Looked up from germline, CDR1 is LNHNV and CDR2 is YYDKDF (reference sequence). The length of the CDR3 is 13 residues. The CDR3 loop reads CATSRDLKETQYF. The CDR3 DNA sequence: TGTGCCACCAGCAGAGATTTAAAAGAGACCCAGTACTTC.

This clone has a handful of counts. V gene TRBV10-1 combines with J gene TRBJ2-1; TRBD2 agrees at 8 bases. The V gene end was trimmed by 6 bases and the J gene end by 5 bases; junction bases not matched to a gene: 3. This CDR3 comprises 13 residues. The V gene's germline CDR1 is WNHNN and CDR2 SYGVQD (reference sequence). This CDR3 is CASSRAGDNEQFF. DNA of the CDR3: TGCGCCAGCAGCCGAGCGGGGGACAATGAGCAGTTCTTC.

The chain couples TRBV11-2 to TRBJ1-6, with D unresolved. CDR1 is SGHAT and CDR2 is FQNNGV in the germline V gene. This CDR3 region has 17 residues. V lost 5 bases and J lost 8, with 22 bases in between. The DNA for the CDR3 is TGTGCCAGCAGCCCCCGGGTCTTCCAAGTCGGGTATTCACCCCTCCACTTT. This codes for CASSPRVFQVGYSPLHF.

The chain links TRBV9 to TRBJ1-2, with D possibly being TRBD1 (6 bases). CDR3 length: 14 residues. Trimming took 3 bases from V and 4 from J, leaving 13 bases between them. The germline gives CDR1 SGDLS, CDR2 YYNGEE. CDR3 bases: TGTGCCAGCAGCGCTGGGGGCTCTGTCTATGGCTACACCTTC. This gives the protein CASSAGGSVYGYTF.

Here the CDR3 reads CASIFPRTGGNEQFF. The CDR3 DNA reads TGTGCCAGCATCTTCCCACGGACAGGCGGAAATGAGCAGTTCTTC. The chain recombines TRBV7-9 with TRBJ2-1, with 7 positions matching TRBD1. Germline loops: CDR1 SEHNR, CDR2 FQNEAQ (reference sequence). CDR3 length: 15 residues. V gave up 7 bases and J gave up 7 bases; unmatched junction bases: 13.

The chain recombines TRBV12-3 or TRBV12-4 with TRBJ2-3; D is ambiguous. The ends were cut back, 5 bases at V and 4 bases at J, with 10 bases in the middle. This CDR3 has 13 amino acids. The CDR3 region is CASSQAPADTQYF. The CDR3 DNA follows: TGTGCCAGCAGTCAGGCCCCGGCAGATACGCAGTATTTT.

This clone was observed a few times. The V and J genes are TRBV10-2 and TRBJ1-1; D may be TRBD1 (6 bases). V lost 1 base, J lost 5 bases, and 17 bases lay in between. CDR1 and CDR2 from the germline V gene are WSHSY and SAAADI. The CDR3 runs to 16 residues. In nucleotides, the CDR3 is TGCGCCAGCAGTGAGTTTAGACCTCCCCAGGGGACTGAAGCTTTCTTT. Encoded protein: CASSEFRPPQGTEAFF.

The chain uses TRBV30 and TRBJ1-2, with 7 bases fitting TRBD1. CDR3 length equals 11 residues. Germline trimming cut 1 base from V and 8 bases from J; bases unmatched to any gene: 1. CDR1 and CDR2 (germline): GTSNPN, SVGIG (reference sequence). CDR3 region: CAWSGDRGYTF. As DNA, the CDR3 is TGTGCCTGGAGTGGGGACAGAGGCTACACCTTC. The variable domain in full, completed from reference TRBV30 and TRBJ1-2, reads SQTIHQWPATLVQPVGSPLSLECTVEGTSNPNLYWYRQAAGRGLQLLFYSVGIGQISSEVPQNLSASRPQDRQFILSSKKLLLSDSGFYLCAWSGDRGYTFGSGTRLTVV.

With respect to this clone: The junction departs from germline at one end; a sequencing error may be responsible. The chain has TRBV13 and TRBJ1-2, with TRBD1 as a possible D gene (6 bases). CDR3 length: 13 amino acids. Germline V gives CDR1 PRHDT, CDR2 FYEKMQ (reference sequence). The CDR3 DNA follows: TGTGCCAGCAGCCCTCGGACAGCCTATGGCCACACCTTC. As protein: CASSPRTAYGHTF.

This chain joins TRBV11-3 and TRBJ2-1; TRBD2 agrees at 8 bases. The CDR3 runs to 15 residues. The J segment lost 7 bases and the V segment lost 3 bases, leaving 8 bases of the junction unmatched. Germline V gene sequence: CDR1 SGHNT, CDR2 YENEEA. Here the CDR3 DNA reads TGTGCCAGCAGCTTCGGAGCGGGGGTTTTTAATGAGCAGTTCTTC. It translates to CASSFGAGVFNEQFF.

The gene calls are TRBV5-6 and TRBJ1-2, with D hard to call. In germline, CDR1 is SGHDT, CDR2 YYEEEE. Trimming stripped 0 bases from V and 3 bases from J, with 9 bases between. The CDR3 spans 14 residues. The CDR3 protein is CASSLVGSDYGYTF. The CDR3 DNA follows: TGTGCCAGCAGCTTGGTCGGTTCCGACTATGGCTACACCTTC.

This chain uses TRBV9 with TRBJ2-1, with D hard to call. The V end lost 0 bases, the J end lost 6 bases, and 19 bases lay between the germline ends. This CDR3 region has 17 residues. Germline V CDR1 and CDR2: SGDLS, YYNGEE. The CDR3, as DNA: TGTGCCAGCAGCGTAGATTTAGGTGGAGCAAGAAGCAATGAGCAGTTCTTC. Amino acid sequence: CASSVDLGGARSNEQFF. Drawing the rest from reference TRBV9 and TRBJ2-1, the complete variable domain is DSGVTQTPKHLITATGQRVTLRCSPRSGDLSVYWYQQSLDQGLQFLIQYYNGEERAKGNILERFSAQQFPDLHSELNLSSLELGDSALYFCASSVDLGGARSNEQFFGPGTRLTVL.

The chain couples TRBV6-2 or TRBV6-3 to TRBJ1-6, with TRBD1 matching 7 bases. The CDR3 extends over 12 amino acids. Germline V gene data show CDR1 as MNHEY and CDR2 as SVGEGT. Unmatched junction bases numbered 4, after V lost 5 bases and J lost 12 bases. CDR3 sequence (DNA): TGTGCCAGCAGTACCCCAGGGGGACCCCTCCACTTT. It specifies CASSTPGGPLHF.

The chain employs TRBV23-1 and TRBJ1-4, with D unclear. TRBV23-1 is given ORF status, its function remaining uncertain. Trimming took 3 bases from V and 8 from J, leaving 13 bases between them. This CDR3 contains 14 residues. CDR3 sequence (DNA): TGCGCCAGCAGTCAGGCGACCGCGGGCGAAAAACTGTTTTTT. Translation gives CASSQATAGEKLFF.

The V gene is TRBV6-6, the J gene TRBJ1-5, with TRBD1 matching over 8 bases. Germline V gene lookup returns CDR1 MNHNY and CDR2 SVGAGI (reference sequence). The CDR3 has 14 amino acids. After removal of 2 bases from V and 8 bases from J, the junction contained 5 bases not matched to a gene. CDR3 nucleotides: TGTGCCAGCAGTTACGGGACAGGTGTCAAGCCCCAGCATTTT. This encodes CASSYGTGVKPQHF.

The chain is built from TRBV5-4 and TRBJ2-5; 7 bases map to TRBD2. The V segment lost 0 bases and the J segment 10 bases; nucleotides outside the gene matches: 15. Germline V gene lookup returns CDR1 SGHNT and CDR2 YYREEE (reference sequence). This CDR3 comprises 16 residues. The CDR3 here is CASSLGSAGVVGYQYF. CDR3 coding DNA: TGTGCCAGCAGCTTGGGATCGGCGGGGGTGGTTGGTTACCAGTACTTC.

The rearrangement joins TRBV19 to TRBJ1-2; 9 bases align to TRBD1. Looked up from germline, CDR1 is LNHDA and CDR2 is SQIVND (reference sequence). After removal of 4 bases from V and 5 bases from J, the junction contained 2 bases not matched to a gene. This CDR3 has 13 amino acids. The CDR3 here is CASSTGTGYGYTF. CDR3 DNA: TGTGCCAGTAGTACCGGGACAGGGTATGGCTACACCTTC.

As DNA, the CDR3 is TGTGCCACCAGTGAACTGACAGGGGAGAATAATTCACCCCTCCACTTT. Protein product: CATSELTGENNSPLHF. The J gene is TRBJ1-6, the V gene TRBV24-1; 8 bases map to TRBD1. After removal of 4 bases from V and 5 bases from J, the junction contained 6 bases not matched to a gene. This CDR3 is built from 16 residues. From germline, CDR1 is KGHDR and CDR2 SFDVKD.

J is TRBJ2-3 and V is TRBV12-3 or TRBV12-4; D call uncertain. Trimming removed 6 bases from V and 4 bases from J, with 8 bases in between. The CDR3 is 12 residues long. CDR3 sequence: CASSYGSDTQYF. CDR3 sequence (DNA): TGTGCCAGCAGCTACGGGTCAGATACGCAGTATTTT.

The J gene is TRBJ2-1, the V gene TRBV4-1; 10 bases are a match to TRBD2. Germline assignment: CDR1 MGHRA and CDR2 YSYEKL. This CDR3 contains 18 residues. Losses at the gene ends were 2 bases for V and 2 bases for J; bases not matched to a gene: 9. In DNA form, the CDR3 reads TGCGCCAGCAGCCAATTGGAAGCGGGGGGGCCCCCCTACAATGAGCAGTTCTTC. This encodes CASSQLEAGGPPYNEQFF.

The V and J genes are TRBV3-1 (or the pseudogene TRBV3-2) and TRBJ2-2; TRBD1 agrees at 7 bases. The CDR3 consists of 16 residues. The V and J ends lost 1 base and 0 bases, in that order; junction bases with no gene match: 2. Germline lookup yields CDR1 LGHDT and CDR2 YNNKEL (reference sequence). The CDR3 loop reads CASSQGTGANTGELFF. In DNA, the CDR3 is TGTGCCAGCAGCCAAGGGACAGGTGCGAACACCGGGGAGCTGTTTTTT.

The J gene is TRBJ1-1, the V gene TRBV4-3; D ambiguous. V lost 0 bases and J lost 5, with 7 bases in between. This CDR3 is built from 13 residues. Germline V gives CDR1 LGHNA, CDR2 YSLEER. CDR3 protein: CASSQDGRTEAFF. CDR3 in DNA: TGCGCCAGCAGCCAAGATGGGAGGACTGAAGCTTTCTTT.

This clone has more than one count but fewer than ten. This sample includes further DNA sequences coding for the same CDR3. The V call is TRBV7-2, the J call TRBJ1-1; D is unclear. Germline V gene lookup returns CDR1 SGHTA and CDR2 FQGNSA. V was trimmed by 1 base and J by 4 bases, leaving 7 bases between them. The CDR3 has 13 amino acids. CDR3 sequence reads: CASSLGVSTEAFF. CDR3 bases: TGTGCCAGCAGCTTAGGCGTATCCACTGAAGCTTTCTTT.